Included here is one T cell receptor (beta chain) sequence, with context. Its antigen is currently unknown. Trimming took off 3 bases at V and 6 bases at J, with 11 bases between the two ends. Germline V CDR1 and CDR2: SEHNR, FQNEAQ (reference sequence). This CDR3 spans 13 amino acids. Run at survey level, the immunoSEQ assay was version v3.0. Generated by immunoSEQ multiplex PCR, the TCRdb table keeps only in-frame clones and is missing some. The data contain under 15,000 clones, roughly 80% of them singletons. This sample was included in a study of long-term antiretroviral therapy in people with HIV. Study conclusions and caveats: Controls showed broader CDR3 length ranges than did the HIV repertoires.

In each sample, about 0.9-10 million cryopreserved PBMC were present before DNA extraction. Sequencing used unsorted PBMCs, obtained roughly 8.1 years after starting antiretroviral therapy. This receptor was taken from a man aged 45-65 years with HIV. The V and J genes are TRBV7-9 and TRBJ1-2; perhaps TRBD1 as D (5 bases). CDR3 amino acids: CASSLTGGDGYTF. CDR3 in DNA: TGTGCCAGCAGCTTGACGGGGGGGGATGGCTACACCTTC.